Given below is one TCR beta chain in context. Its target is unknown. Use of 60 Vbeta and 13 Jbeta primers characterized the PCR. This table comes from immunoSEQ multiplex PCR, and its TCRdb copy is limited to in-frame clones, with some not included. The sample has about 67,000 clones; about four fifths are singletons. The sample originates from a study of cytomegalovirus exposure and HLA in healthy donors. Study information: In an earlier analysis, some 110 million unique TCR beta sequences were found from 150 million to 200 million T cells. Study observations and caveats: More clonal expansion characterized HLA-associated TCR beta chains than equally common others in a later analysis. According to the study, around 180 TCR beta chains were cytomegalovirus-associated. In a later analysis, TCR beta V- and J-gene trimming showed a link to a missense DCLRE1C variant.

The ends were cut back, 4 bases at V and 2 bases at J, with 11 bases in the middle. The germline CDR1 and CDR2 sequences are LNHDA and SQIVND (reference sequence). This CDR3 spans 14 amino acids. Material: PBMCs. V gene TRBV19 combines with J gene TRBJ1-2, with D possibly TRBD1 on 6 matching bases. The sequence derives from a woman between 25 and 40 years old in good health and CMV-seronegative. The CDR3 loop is CASSNYRENYGYTF. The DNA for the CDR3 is TGTGCCAGTAGTAACTACAGGGAGAACTATGGCTACACCTTC.